These 17 T cell receptor beta chains share one sample of origin, sequenced in a study of blood T cell repertoires in COVID-19. Using immunoSEQ multiplex PCR, the repertoire was profiled, and TCRdb retains in-frame clones only, with some absent. The repertoire holds roughly 57,000 clones, with around 83% as singletons. Sequencing input: peripheral blood. The receptors here all came from a man aged 25-45 years with COVID-19, enrolled during active disease.

V and J are TRBV6-4 and TRBJ2-2; D gene unclear. This CDR3 region has 14 residues. CDR1 is MRHNA, CDR2 SNTAGT, per germline. The ends were cut back, 5 bases at V and 3 bases at J, with 10 bases in the middle. CDR3 sequence (DNA): TGTGCCAGCAGTCCCCGGTCGGACACCGGGGAGCTGTTTTTT. This codes for CASSPRSDTGELFF.

This clone was counted a single time. The chain has TRBV4-2 and TRBJ1-2; D is possibly TRBD1 (5 bases). This CDR3 is 17 amino acids long. With 0 bases removed from V and 1 base from J, the gap between germline ends came to 15 bases. The germline CDR1 and CDR2 sequences are LGHNA and YNFKEQ. The CDR3 spells CASSQDRRGQRNYGYTF. CDR3 in DNA: TGTGCCAGCAGCCAAGATAGGAGGGGTCAACGTAACTATGGCTACACCTTC.

This sequence joins TRBV30 and TRBJ1-6; 8 nucleotides match TRBD1. The ends lost 3 bases at V and 10 bases at J; junction bases unmatched: 5. This CDR3 spans 13 amino acids. The germline V gene has CDR1 GTSNPN and CDR2 SVGIG (reference sequence). CDR3 loop: CAWSPGQGSPLHF. In DNA, the CDR3 is TGTGCCTGGAGCCCTGGACAGGGATCACCCCTCCACTTT. Full variable domain (remainder filled in from reference TRBV30 and TRBJ1-6): SQTIHQWPATLVQPVGSPLSLECTVEGTSNPNLYWYRQAAGRGLQLLFYSVGIGQISSEVPQNLSASRPQDRQFILSSKKLLLSDSGFYLCAWSPGQGSPLHFGNGTRLTVT.

The chain combines TRBV9 with TRBJ1-4; maybe TRBD1 (6 bases). Germline loops: CDR1 SGDLS, CDR2 YYNGEE. V was pared by 2 bases and J by 3 bases, with 14 bases between. The CDR3 runs to 16 residues. CDR3 sequence: CASSVTSQGSNEKLFF. In DNA, the CDR3 is TGTGCCAGCAGCGTCACCTCACAGGGATCTAATGAAAAACTGTTTTTT.

The chain recombines TRBV7-9 with TRBJ2-1; 9 nucleotides line up with TRBD1. The CDR3 is made up of 14 amino acids. Trimming at V came to 2 bases and at J to 6 bases, leaving 2 bases not matched to a gene. CDR1 is SEHNR, CDR2 FQNEAQ, per germline (reference sequence). The CDR3 reads CASSLPGQGNEQFF. CDR3 coding DNA: TGTGCCAGCAGCTTACCGGGACAGGGCAATGAGCAGTTCTTC.

The J gene is TRBJ1-5, the V gene TRBV19; 8 nucleotides match TRBD1. V was pared by 5 bases and J by 1 base, with 7 bases of the junction left unmatched. CDR3 length: 16 amino acids. Germline V gene lookup returns CDR1 LNHDA and CDR2 SQIVND (reference sequence). The CDR3 region has the DNA TGTGCCAGTAGTTTGGGGACAGGTCGGAGCAATCAGCCCCAGCATTTT. Protein: CASSLGTGRSNQPQHF.

V is TRBV6-1 and J is TRBJ2-6, with D hard to call. With 2 bases removed from V and 0 bases from J, the gap between germline ends came to 5 bases. The length of the CDR3 is 15 residues. Germline V gene lookup returns CDR1 MNHNS and CDR2 SASEGT. As DNA, the CDR3 is TGTGCCAGCAGTGAATCCGGCTCTGGGGCCAACGTCCTGACTTTC. This translates into CASSESGSGANVLTF.

CDR3: CASSQGGLLNTEAFF. The DNA of the CDR3 is TGCGCCAGCAGCCAAGGGGGGCTGTTGAACACTGAAGCTTTCTTT. This chain uses TRBV4-3 with TRBJ1-1, with a tentative D call TRBD1 (6 bases). CDR3 size: 15 residues. The V gene's germline CDR1 is LGHNA and CDR2 YSLEER. Trimming took 1 base from V and 0 from J, leaving 9 bases between them.

V usage is TRBV7-2 and J usage is TRBJ1-2, with D perhaps matching TRBD1 (5 bases). This CDR3 is 15 amino acids long. Germline V CDR1 and CDR2: SGHTA, FQGNSA. The V end was cut by 1 base, the J end by 4 bases, with 13 bases between. The CDR3 DNA sequence: TGTGCCAGCAGCTTAGTAGGGGATTCAGTCTATGGCTACACCTTC. It is translated as CASSLVGDSVYGYTF.

The gene calls are TRBV5-5 and TRBJ1-4; the D gene is possibly TRBD1 (5 bases). This CDR3 contains 14 residues. Trimming took 1 base from V and 8 from J, leaving 12 bases between them. CDR1 and CDR2 from the germline V gene are SGHKS and YYEKEE (reference sequence). The CDR3 reads CASSLFPGWEKLFF. DNA for the CDR3: TGTGCCAGCAGCTTGTTCCCAGGGTGGGAAAAACTGTTTTTT.

This sequence joins TRBV7-2 and TRBJ1-1; the D is unclear. Trimming left V 5 bases short and J 0 bases short, with 10 bases between. Germline CDR1 reads SGHTA; CDR2 reads FQGNSA. The CDR3 length is 14 residues. CDR3 protein: CASSARIVNTEAFF. CDR3 DNA sequence: TGTGCCAGCAGCGCCCGAATAGTGAACACTGAAGCTTTCTTT.

V gene TRBV5-1 combines with J gene TRBJ1-4; D perhaps matches TRBD1 (5 bases). CDR1 and CDR2 from the germline V gene are SGHRS and YFSETQ. There are 16 residues in the CDR3. Between the trimmed V and J ends, which lost 3 bases and 0 bases, there was a span of 12 bases. CDR3 region: CASSSGLIATNEKLFF. For the CDR3, the DNA is TGCGCCAGCAGCTCGGGACTGATTGCAACTAATGAAAAACTGTTTTTT.

This chain connects TRBV3-1 (or the pseudogene TRBV3-2) to TRBJ2-6, with D possibly matching TRBD2 (6 bases). Germline CDR1 and CDR2: LGHDT and YNNKEL (reference sequence). The V gene lost 1 base and the J gene lost 3 bases, with 13 bases spanning the gap. The CDR3 is 17 amino acids. In nucleotides, the CDR3 is TGTGCCAGCAGCCAAGTTTATACGGGGGTTGGGGCCAACGTCCTGACTTTC. Translating gives CASSQVYTGVGANVLTF.

The rearrangement joins TRBV19 to TRBJ2-3, with D hard to call. This CDR3 comprises 16 residues. Germline CDR1 reads LNHDA; CDR2 reads SQIVND (reference sequence). Trimming stripped 3 bases from V and 2 bases from J, with 15 bases between. The CDR3, as DNA: TGTGCCAGTAGTATTTCCCAGGTAGGATCCACAGATACGCAGTATTTT. This sequence encodes CASSISQVGSTDTQYF.

The genes are TRBV28 and TRBJ2-3, with TRBD2 matching 8 bases. The CDR3 contains 15 residues. Germline CDR1 MDHEN, CDR2 SYDVKM. V was pared by 4 bases and J by 2 bases, with 5 bases of the junction left unmatched. CDR3 sequence: CASSWAGGITDTQYF. CDR3 nucleotide sequence: TGTGCCAGCAGTTGGGCGGGAGGCATCACAGATACGCAGTATTTT.

CDR3 DNA sequence: TGTGCCAGTAGAGACAGGGTGGGCTCTGGGGCCAACGTCCTGACTTTC. It translates to CASRDRVGSGANVLTF. This sequence joins TRBV19 and TRBJ2-6; 7 bases line up with TRBD1. The germline V gene has CDR1 LNHDA and CDR2 SQIVND (reference sequence). Unmatched junction bases numbered 5, after V lost 6 bases and J lost 0 bases. The CDR3 contains 16 residues.

This clone has more than one count but fewer than ten. The V and J genes are TRBV7-9 and TRBJ1-2; 9 bases match TRBD1. The CDR3 contains 16 residues. With 5 bases clipped from V and 6 bases from J, the junction kept 13 bases outside the gene matches. CDR1 SEHNR and CDR2 FQNEAQ come from the germline V gene (reference sequence). CDR3 in DNA: TGTGCCAGCAGCCCTAACCTAGGGACAGGGACAAATGGCTACACCTTC. Translating it yields CASSPNLGTGTNGYTF.